Listed here are 19 T cell receptor beta chains from one sample, sequenced in a study of cytomegalovirus exposure and HLA in healthy donors (dated by TCRdb to between 2016 and 2019). Receptors were amplified or captured by the immunoSEQ multiplex PCR assay. A mixture of 60 forward primers for TCR Vbeta segments and 13 reverse primers for TCR Jbeta segments was used in the multiplex PCR. TCRdb holds this immuneACCESS table with in-frame rearrangements only. Some clones are missing; in checked studies, unresolved V genes explain under half, and the rest has no known cause. The table for this sample lists roughly 150,000 clones; around 84% of them were counted only once. The ten largest account for about 2.6% of the sample. Input material: PBMCs. Receptors originate from a boy aged 2-15 years in good health and CMV-seronegative.

The rearrangement links TRBV9 to TRBJ2-3; 8 nucleotides match TRBD2. V was pared by 0 bases and J by 0 bases, with 3 bases of the junction left unmatched. This CDR3 has 16 residues. Per the germline V gene, CDR1 is SGDLS and CDR2 is YYNGEE. The CDR3 is CASSVVSGGSTDTQYF. Written as DNA, the CDR3 is TGTGCCAGCAGCGTAGTAAGCGGGGGTAGCACAGATACGCAGTATTTT.

The rearrangement joins TRBV2 to TRBJ2-2; 8 nucleotides line up with TRBD1. V was clipped by 7 bases and J by 6 bases; unmatched bases: 4. Germline V gene data show CDR1 as SNHLY and CDR2 as FYNNEI. The CDR3 runs to 13 residues. The DNA for the CDR3 is TGTGCCAGCACAGGGGGCCTTTCCGGGGAGCTGTTTTTT. Its translation: CASTGGLSGELFF. Based on the CDR3 plus reference TRBV2 and TRBJ2-2, the full variable domain is EPEVTQTPSHQVTQMGQEVILRCVPISNHLYFYWYRQILGQKVEFLVSFYNNEISEKSEIFDDQFSVERPDGSNFTLKIRSTKLEDSAMYFCASTGGLSGELFFGEGSRLTVL.

The genes are TRBV5-1 and TRBJ2-2; tentative D call: TRBD2 (6 bases). The CDR3 covers 15 residues. Germline V gene lookup returns CDR1 SGHRS and CDR2 YFSETQ. The germline V and J ends were trimmed by 6 bases and 4 bases, with 16 bases remaining between them. The CDR3 here is CASTIDRGGTGELFF. The CDR3 DNA is TGCGCCAGCACTATAGATCGGGGAGGCACCGGGGAGCTGTTTTTT. Filled out from reference TRBV5-1 and TRBJ2-2, the complete variable domain reads KAGVTQTPRYLIKTRGQQVTLSCSPISGHRSVSWYQQTPGQGLQFLFEYFSETQRNKGNFPGRFSGRQFSNSRSEMNVSTLELGDSALYLCASTIDRGGTGELFFGEGSRLTVL.

The CDR3 region is CASSSPRQANPYEQYF. The CDR3, as DNA: TGTGCCAGCAGCTCCCCAAGACAGGCGAACCCTTACGAGCAGTACTTC. V gene TRBV5-4 combines with J gene TRBJ2-5; maybe TRBD1 (6 bases). The J call is doubtful: the DNA matches TRBJ2-7 better. Germline lookup yields CDR1 SGHNT and CDR2 YYREEE (reference sequence). This CDR3 comprises 16 residues.

The sample holds one count of this clone. This chain connects TRBV18 to TRBJ1-1, with 7 bases lining up with TRBD1. The trim removed 3 bases at V and 1 base at J, leaving 11 bases unmatched. This CDR3 region has 17 residues. CDR1 and CDR2 (germline): KGHSH, LQKENI. The CDR3 DNA follows: TGTGCCAGCTCACCCATACGAGGGGGCCAACCGAACACTGAAGCTTTCTTT. This encodes CASSPIRGGQPNTEAFF.

The CDR3 coding sequence is TGTGCCAGCAGCCGCGGACAGGGTGGTAATTCACCCCTCCACTTT. Translated, it gives CASSRGQGGNSPLHF. The rearrangement uses TRBV7-6 and TRBJ1-6; 8 bases line up with TRBD1. This CDR3 region has 15 residues. Germline V gene lookup returns CDR1 SGHVS and CDR2 FNYEAQ. The junction had 6 bases not matched to a gene; V was cut back by 5 bases and J by 6 bases.

V is TRBV10-2 and J is TRBJ2-3, with 8 bases identical to TRBD2. J gave up 3 bases and V 6 bases, and 8 bases lay outside the gene matches. The CDR3 length is 15 residues. From germline, CDR1 is WSHSY and CDR2 SAAADI. The CDR3 nucleotides are TGCGCCAGCAGCGGACTAGCTTCAGGTACAGATACGCAGTATTTT. The encoded protein is CASSGLASGTDTQYF.

The chain has TRBV27 and TRBJ2-5, with 7 positions matching TRBD1. Trimming at V came to 4 bases and at J to 0 bases, leaving 2 bases not matched to a gene. CDR1 is MNHEY, CDR2 SMNVEV, per germline (reference sequence). The length of the CDR3 is 14 residues. The CDR3 protein is CASSWDRDQETQYF. CDR3 nucleotides: TGTGCCAGCAGTTGGGACAGAGACCAAGAGACCCAGTACTTC.

This chain links TRBV9 with TRBJ1-2, with 7 bases lining up with TRBD1. V was pared by 4 bases and J by 7 bases, with 7 bases of the junction left unmatched. Per germline, CDR1 SGDLS and CDR2 YYNGEE. The CDR3 is made up of 13 amino acids. The CDR3: CASSKTGAGGYTF. CDR3 nucleotide sequence: TGTGCCAGCAGCAAAACAGGGGCGGGTGGCTACACCTTC.

The sample holds many counts of this clone. The chain couples TRBV4-1 to TRBJ1-1; D ambiguous. V lost 4 bases to trimming and J lost 1 base, with 16 bases between them. Germline lookup yields CDR1 MGHRA and CDR2 YSYEKL. This CDR3 is built from 16 residues. CDR3 region: CASSPGGRTANTEAFF. CDR3 DNA: TGCGCCAGCAGCCCGGGCGGAAGGACTGCGAACACTGAAGCTTTCTTT.

The J gene is TRBJ1-4, the V gene TRBV25-1; 7 bases are a match to TRBD1. The CDR3 extends over 16 amino acids. V dropped 6 bases and J dropped 8; count of bases not matched to a gene: 15. Looked up from germline, CDR1 is MGHDK and CDR2 is SYGVNS. CDR3 nucleotides: TGTGCCAGCAGCGACCTCGGACAGGCCGCCCGGGAAAAACTGTTTTTT. This gives the protein CASSDLGQAAREKLFF.

V gene TRBV19 combines with J gene TRBJ2-7, with D perhaps matching TRBD1 (5 bases). This CDR3 is built from 13 residues. The germline V gene has CDR1 LNHDA and CDR2 SQIVND (reference sequence). The V end was cut by 3 bases, the J end by 2 bases, with 8 bases between. The CDR3 reads CASSITGAYEQYF. The DNA of the CDR3 is TGTGCCAGTAGTATCACAGGAGCCTACGAGCAGTACTTC.

The J gene is TRBJ2-1, the V gene TRBV7-3, with 7 nucleotides matching TRBD2. Unmatched junction bases numbered 6, after V lost 1 base and J lost 9 bases. The germline CDR1 and CDR2 sequences are SGHTA and FQGTGA. CDR3 size: 14 residues. The DNA of the CDR3 is TGTGCCAGCAGCTTAAGGGGGGGAGTCCTTGAGCAGTTCTTC. Residues: CASSLRGGVLEQFF.

V gene TRBV4-2 combines with J gene TRBJ2-1; 9 nucleotides align to TRBD1. There are 17 residues in the CDR3. From germline, CDR1 is LGHNA and CDR2 YNFKEQ. The V segment lost 1 base and the J segment 6 bases; nucleotides outside the gene matches: 10. The CDR3: CASSQGQGTGSSNEQFF. CDR3 bases: TGTGCCAGCAGCCAAGGGCAAGGGACAGGGTCCAGCAATGAGCAGTTCTTC.

This rearrangement joins TRBV9 to TRBJ2-7, with D maybe TRBD2 (6 bases). The germline V gene encodes CDR1 SGDLS and CDR2 YYNGEE. Trimming took off 7 bases at V and 5 bases at J, with 19 bases between the two ends. CDR3 length: 14 residues. The CDR3 spells CASARELASNEQYF. The CDR3 DNA reads TGTGCCAGCGCCAGAGAACTAGCTTCCAACGAGCAGTACTTC.

This chain connects TRBV7-2 to TRBJ1-1, with D perhaps matching TRBD1 (5 bases). Germline values: CDR1 SGHTA, CDR2 FQGNSA. Trimming pared 2 bases from V and 0 bases from J, leaving 13 bases between. The CDR3 runs 16 residues. The CDR3 DNA reads as TGTGCCAGCAGCTTATCCTTCCCAGGGCTGAACACTGAAGCTTTCTTT. The encoded protein is CASSLSFPGLNTEAFF.

The count of this clone is one. The chain combines TRBV7-9 with TRBJ2-7; D is undetermined. The CDR3 runs to 14 residues. Between the trimmed V and J ends, which lost 1 base and 2 bases, there was a span of 9 bases. CDR1 is SEHNR, CDR2 FQNEAQ, per germline (reference sequence). The CDR3: CASSLVSNPYEQYF. Written as DNA, the CDR3 is TGTGCCAGCAGCTTAGTCAGTAATCCCTACGAGCAGTACTTC.

The chain uses TRBV10-3 and TRBJ2-6, with 9 nucleotides matching TRBD1. Per germline, CDR1 ENHRY and CDR2 SYGVKD. The CDR3 totals 18 residues. Trimming removed 3 bases from V and 2 bases from J; junction bases left unmatched: 8. In DNA form, the CDR3 reads TGTGCCATCAGTGATGTTTCGGACAGGGGAGCTGGGGCCAACGTCCTGACTTTC. It is translated as CAISDVSDRGAGANVLTF.

Notes on this clone: Other DNA sequences in the same sample also yield this CDR3. V gene TRBV30 combines with J gene TRBJ1-2, with D unresolved. V was clipped by 0 bases and J by 2 bases, with 7 bases between them. The CDR3 sequence is 13 residues long. Germline-derived CDR1 and CDR2 are GTSNPN and SVGIG (reference sequence). CDR3 DNA sequence: TGTGCCTGGAGTGTCCAGTCCAACTATGGCTACACCTTC. Translating it yields CAWSVQSNYGYTF.